Listed here is a single T cell receptor (beta chain). Its antigen is currently unknown. This sample was included in a study of early stage breast cancer tumors. Study summary: Of some 17 invasive breast tumors, more than nine were hormone receptor-positive, HER2-negative.

Study-level findings and limits: In about 90% of the 16 patients, blood comparison separated tumor from normal breast. Most shared enriched TCRB sequences were commonly generated ones.

Each sample had two DNA replicates, 0.45 to 0.65 ug blood or about 1.5 ug tissue. Generated by immunoSEQ multiplex PCR, the TCRdb table keeps only in-frame clones and is missing some. The sample comprises 45,000 to 60,000 clones, about 89% of which are singletons, and around 5% rests with the top ten. The receptor comes from a person between 65 and 79 years old with breast cancer. Sequencing was performed on blood.

The CDR3 spells CASEPELAGGTYEQYF. In nucleotides, the CDR3 is TGTGCCAGCGAACCTGAACTAGCGGGGGGTACCTACGAGCAGTACTTC. This rearrangement joins TRBV21-1 to TRBJ2-7; TRBD2, the table's D call, lacks a check against the DNA. TRBV21-1 is flagged as a pseudogene. The CDR3 totals 16 residues.